This TCR beta chain was recorded in a study of blood T cell repertoires in COVID-19 (dated by TCRdb to the early 2020s). For the wider study: Collaborator samples came from the United States, Italy and Spain and covered acute and convalescent phases of COVID-19. Subjects who had been exposed to COVID-19, were actively infected with it, or had recovered from it provided the deeply sampled blood TCRbeta repertoires that made up the dataset. A de-identified subject ID, COVID-19 status, age in years and sex were almost always included in the sample metadata. A freely available public database, intended as a resource for researchers studying the immune response to SARS-CoV-2, is where the repertoires were released. Where available, HLA class I and class II types were obtained from metadata supplied by the sample provider rather than from assay-based typing. The material from the prospective study consisted of cDNA or gDNA derived from T cells, B-cell-depleted T cells, or PBMCs. Samples came from the ongoing ImmuneRACE study (first 160 participants) plus 1,254 subjects from 6 global collaborators. Broad study findings and their caveats: The amount of clinical and demographic metadata varied by source and participant and was provided uncurated.

There are 14 amino acids in the CDR3, from cysteine to phenylalanine inclusive. The read is trimmed to its CDR3 DNA, 42 bases read in frame from base 1. For CDR1 and CDR2, the germline V gene lists MNHNS and SASEGT. The V and J ends are trimmed by 3 bases and 4 bases, leaving 12 bases between them. With regard to this clone: Its target antigen remains unknown. One base away there is no much larger clone; base qualities are not given.

The collaborating institutions used their own protocols to collect whole blood in K2EDTA tubes. For TCRbeta analysis, collaborator samples were shipped as frozen whole blood, as isolated PBMCs, or as DNA extracted from either sample type. TCRbeta CDR3 regions were amplified from genomic DNA using the immunoSEQ Assay, a bias-controlled multiplex PCR. Under the source paper's analysis protocol: The number of nucleated cells in each sample was estimated by amplification of reference gene primers within the assay. To quantify the absolute abundance of each unique TCRbeta CDR3 rearrangement, sequence reads were collapsed and filtered. For each sample, productive Simpson clonality was calculated by taking the square root of Simpson's diversity index across productive rearrangements. TCRdb holds this immuneACCESS table with in-frame rearrangements only. Some clones are missing; in checked studies, unresolved V genes explain under half, and the rest has no known cause. V and J calls plus clone size are reproduced from that table; the DNA served to infer D and trimming. The sample yields some 70,000 clones; 65% to 90% were counted once. The ten largest clonotypes hold roughly two fifths of the sample.

The V and J segments used are TRBV6-1 and TRBJ1-2, and possibly TRBD1, on 6 matching bases. Sequencing was carried out using peripheral blood. This receptor was obtained from a man of 80 years or more with acute or convalescent COVID-19. DNA sequence: TGTGCCAGCAGTGAGAGAACAGGGATCTATGGCTACACCTTC. This gives the protein CASSERTGIYGYTF.